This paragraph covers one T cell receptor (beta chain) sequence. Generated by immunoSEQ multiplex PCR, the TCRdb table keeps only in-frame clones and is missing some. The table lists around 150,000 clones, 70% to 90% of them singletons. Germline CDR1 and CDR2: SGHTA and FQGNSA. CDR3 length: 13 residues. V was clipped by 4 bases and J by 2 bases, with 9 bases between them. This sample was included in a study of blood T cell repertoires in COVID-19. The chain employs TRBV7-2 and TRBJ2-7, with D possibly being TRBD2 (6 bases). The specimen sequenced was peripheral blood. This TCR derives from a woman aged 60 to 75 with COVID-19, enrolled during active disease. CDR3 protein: CASSSRRAYEQYF. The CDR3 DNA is TGTGCCAGCAGCTCTAGGAGGGCCTACGAGCAGTACTTC.